Following are 7 T cell receptor beta chains from one sample sequenced in a study of CD8+ T cells in alopecia areata. The authors extracted RNA and reverse transcribed it into cDNA as the sequencing template. Assay: immunoSEQ multiplex PCR; the TCRdb copy retains only in-frame clones and omits some. Among some 170,000 clones listed, around 71% were seen once. Source: CD8+ T cells sorted from blood, taken at week 0. The receptors shown here come from a human donor with alopecia areata.

This clone was counted between two and nine times. The rearrangement links TRBV29-1 to TRBJ1-1; D perhaps matches TRBD1 (6 bases). This CDR3 is built from 12 residues. The germline V gene encodes CDR1 SQVTM and CDR2 ANQGSEA. V was cut by 8 bases and J by 3 bases, with 13 bases left in between. CDR3 sequence: CSTAGAHTEAFF. DNA for the CDR3: TGCAGCACCGCAGGGGCACACACTGAAGCTTTCTTT.

The genes are TRBV29-1 and TRBJ2-1, with 10 positions matching TRBD2. Germline trimming cut 7 bases from V and 0 bases from J; bases unmatched to any gene: 3. Germline V gene sequence: CDR1 SQVTM, CDR2 ANQGSEA. CDR3 length equals 14 residues. Written as DNA, the CDR3 is TGCAGCGCCCCTAGCGGGAGCTCCTACAATGAGCAGTTCTTC. It translates to CSAPSGSSYNEQFF.

The chain carries TRBV4-2 and TRBJ1-1, with unresolved D. CDR1 is LGHNA and CDR2 is YNFKEQ in the germline V gene. V lost 0 bases and J 4 bases, leaving 3 bases between the germline ends. The CDR3 is made up of 12 amino acids. The CDR3, as DNA: TGTGCCAGCAGCCAAGATGGCACTGAAGCTTTCTTT. As protein: CASSQDGTEAFF.

The V and J genes are TRBV27 and TRBJ2-7; 9 bases are a match to TRBD2. CDR1 and CDR2 from the germline V gene are MNHEY and SMNVEV (reference sequence). The ends lost 3 bases at V and 1 base at J; junction bases unmatched: 7. The CDR3 contains 16 residues. CDR3 amino acids: CASSFARRGGSYEQYF. The DNA for the CDR3 is TGTGCCAGCAGTTTTGCGAGGCGGGGGGGATCCTACGAGCAGTACTTC.

The chain carries TRBV2 and TRBJ2-1; unclear D gene. The V and J ends lost 3 bases and 8 bases respectively, with 5 bases between them. Germline CDR1 SNHLY, CDR2 FYNNEI. The CDR3 has 11 amino acids. CDR3 residues: CASSEGYEQFF. The CDR3 bases are TGTGCCAGCAGTGAGGGTTATGAGCAGTTCTTC.

A few counts support this clone. The V gene is TRBV4-1, the J gene TRBJ1-1; possibly TRBD1 for D (5 bases). The germline CDR1 and CDR2 sequences are MGHRA and YSYEKL. V lost 6 bases and J 0 bases, leaving 20 bases between the germline ends. The CDR3 has 17 amino acids. CDR3 sequence reads: CASSYRDLGRMNTEAFF. The CDR3 DNA follows: TGCGCCAGCAGTTACCGGGACCTCGGGCGTATGAACACTGAAGCTTTCTTT.

The rearrangement joins TRBV5-1 to TRBJ2-7; D gene ambiguous. Germline CDR1 reads SGHRS; CDR2 reads YFSETQ. Between the trimmed V and J ends, which lost 4 bases and 2 bases, there was a span of 22 bases. There are 17 residues in the CDR3. CDR3 sequence reads: CASSPIKAWQLAYEQYF. In DNA, the CDR3 is TGCGCCAGCAGCCCAATTAAGGCGTGGCAGCTAGCCTACGAGCAGTACTTC.